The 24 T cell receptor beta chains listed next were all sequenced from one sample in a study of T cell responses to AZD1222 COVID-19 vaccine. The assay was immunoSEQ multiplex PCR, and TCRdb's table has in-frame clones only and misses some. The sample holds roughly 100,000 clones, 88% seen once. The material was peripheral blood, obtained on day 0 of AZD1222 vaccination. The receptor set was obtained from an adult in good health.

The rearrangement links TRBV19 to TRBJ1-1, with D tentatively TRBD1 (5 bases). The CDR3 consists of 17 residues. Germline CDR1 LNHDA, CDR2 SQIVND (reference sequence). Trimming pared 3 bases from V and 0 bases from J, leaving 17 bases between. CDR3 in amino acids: CASSMGSSPGLNTEAFF. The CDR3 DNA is TGTGCCAGTAGTATGGGCAGTAGTCCGGGGCTGAACACTGAAGCTTTCTTT.

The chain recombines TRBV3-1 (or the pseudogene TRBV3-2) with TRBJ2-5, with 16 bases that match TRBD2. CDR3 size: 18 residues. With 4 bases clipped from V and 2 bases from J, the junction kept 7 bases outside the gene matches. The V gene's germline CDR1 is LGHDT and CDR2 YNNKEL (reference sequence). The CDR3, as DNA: TGTGCCAGCAGCCGCCTGGGACTAGCGGGAGGGGTTCAAGAGACCCAGTACTTC. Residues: CASSRLGLAGGVQETQYF.

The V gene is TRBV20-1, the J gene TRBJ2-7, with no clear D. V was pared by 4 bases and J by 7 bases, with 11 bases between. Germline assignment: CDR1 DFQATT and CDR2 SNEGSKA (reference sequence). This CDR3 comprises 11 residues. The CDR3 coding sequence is TGCAGTGCTACCCTAGGCCCAGAGCAGTACTTC. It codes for CSATLGPEQYF.

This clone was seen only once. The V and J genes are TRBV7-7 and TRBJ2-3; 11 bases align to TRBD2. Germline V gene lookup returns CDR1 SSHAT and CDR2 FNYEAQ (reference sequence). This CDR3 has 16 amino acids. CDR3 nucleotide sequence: TGTGCTACAACTCGGGGACTAGCGGACCCAACAGATACGCAGTATTTT. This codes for CATTRGLADPTDTQYF.

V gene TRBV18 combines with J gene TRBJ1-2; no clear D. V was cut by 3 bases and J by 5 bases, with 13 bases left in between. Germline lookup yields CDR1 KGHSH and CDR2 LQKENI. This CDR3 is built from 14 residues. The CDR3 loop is CASSPGESLYGYTF. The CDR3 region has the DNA TGTGCCAGCTCACCTGGAGAGTCCTTATATGGCTACACCTTC.

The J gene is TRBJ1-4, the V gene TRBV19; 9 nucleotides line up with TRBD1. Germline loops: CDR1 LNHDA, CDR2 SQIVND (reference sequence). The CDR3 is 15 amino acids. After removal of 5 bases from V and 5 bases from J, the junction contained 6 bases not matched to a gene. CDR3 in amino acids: CASSGGTGRNEKLFF. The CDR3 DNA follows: TGTGCCAGTAGTGGGGGGACAGGGCGCAATGAAAAACTGTTTTTT.

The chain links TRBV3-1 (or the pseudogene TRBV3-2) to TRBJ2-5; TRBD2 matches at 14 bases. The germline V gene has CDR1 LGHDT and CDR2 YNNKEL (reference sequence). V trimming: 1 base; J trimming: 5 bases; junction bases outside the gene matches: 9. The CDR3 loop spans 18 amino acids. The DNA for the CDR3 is TGTGCCAGCAGCCAAGGAGGGACTAGCGGGAGCACATGGGAGACCCAGTACTTC. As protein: CASSQGGTSGSTWETQYF.

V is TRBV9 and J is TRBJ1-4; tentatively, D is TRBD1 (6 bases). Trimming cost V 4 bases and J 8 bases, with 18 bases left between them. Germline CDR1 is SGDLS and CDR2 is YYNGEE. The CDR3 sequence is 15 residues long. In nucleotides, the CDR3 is TGTGCCAGCAGCTCCTCCGGGGGCCCGGGGGAAAAACTGTTTTTT. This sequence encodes CASSSSGGPGEKLFF.

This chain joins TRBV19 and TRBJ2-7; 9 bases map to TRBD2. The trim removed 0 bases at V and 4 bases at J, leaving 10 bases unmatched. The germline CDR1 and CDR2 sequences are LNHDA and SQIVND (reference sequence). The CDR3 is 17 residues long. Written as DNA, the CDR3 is TGTGCCAGTAGTATAGATACCGGGACTAGCAGTCTTTACGAGCAGTACTTC. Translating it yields CASSIDTGTSSLYEQYF.

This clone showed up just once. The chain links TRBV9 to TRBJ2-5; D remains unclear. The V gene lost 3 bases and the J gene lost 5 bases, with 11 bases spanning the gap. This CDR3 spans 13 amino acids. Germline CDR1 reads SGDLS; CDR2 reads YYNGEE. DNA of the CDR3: TGTGCCAGCAGCGAGAGGCCCAGCGAGACCCAGTACTTC. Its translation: CASSERPSETQYF.

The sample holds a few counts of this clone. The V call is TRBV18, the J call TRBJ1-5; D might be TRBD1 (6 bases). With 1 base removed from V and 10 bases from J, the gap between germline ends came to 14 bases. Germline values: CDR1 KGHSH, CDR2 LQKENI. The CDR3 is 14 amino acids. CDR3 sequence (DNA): TGTGCCAGCTCACCACGAGCAGGGGAGGGACCCCAGCATTTT. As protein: CASSPRAGEGPQHF.

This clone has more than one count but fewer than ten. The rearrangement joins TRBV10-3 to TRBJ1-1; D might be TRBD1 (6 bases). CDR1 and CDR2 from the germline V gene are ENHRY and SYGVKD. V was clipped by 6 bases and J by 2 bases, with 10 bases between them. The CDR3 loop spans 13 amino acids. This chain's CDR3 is CAIRAGDNTEAFF. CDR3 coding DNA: TGTGCCATCAGGGCAGGGGATAACACTGAAGCTTTCTTT.

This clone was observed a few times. The CDR3 DNA reads TGTGCCAGCAGGGAAGAGACCCAGTACTTC. This encodes CASREETQYF. This chain connects TRBV6-5 to TRBJ2-5; no firm D call. Germline lookup yields CDR1 MNHEY and CDR2 SVGAGI. The CDR3 contains 10 residues. Deletions cut 6 bases from V and 3 bases from J, with 2 bases between.

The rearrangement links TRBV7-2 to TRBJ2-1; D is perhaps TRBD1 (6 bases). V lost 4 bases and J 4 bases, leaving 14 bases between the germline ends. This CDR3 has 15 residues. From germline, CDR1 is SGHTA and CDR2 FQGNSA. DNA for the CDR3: TGTGCCAGCAGCTCCGGAATAGGACAGTACAATGAGCAGTTCTTC. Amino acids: CASSSGIGQYNEQFF.

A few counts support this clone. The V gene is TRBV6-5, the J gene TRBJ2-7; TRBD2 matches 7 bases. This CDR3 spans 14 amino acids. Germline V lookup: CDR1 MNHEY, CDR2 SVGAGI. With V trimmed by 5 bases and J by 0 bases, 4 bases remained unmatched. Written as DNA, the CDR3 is TGTGCCAGCAGTCCCCGGGAGGTCTCCTACGAGCAGTACTTC. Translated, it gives CASSPREVSYEQYF.

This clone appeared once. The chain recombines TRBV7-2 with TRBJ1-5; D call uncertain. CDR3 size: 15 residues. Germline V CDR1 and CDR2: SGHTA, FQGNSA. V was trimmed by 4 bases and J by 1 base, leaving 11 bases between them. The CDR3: CASSSGLRSNQPQHF. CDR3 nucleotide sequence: TGTGCCAGCAGCTCAGGACTGAGGAGCAATCAGCCCCAGCATTTT. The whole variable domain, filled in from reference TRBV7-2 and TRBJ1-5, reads GAGVSQSPSNKVTEKGKDVELRCDPISGHTALYWYRQSLGQGLEFLIYFQGNSAPDKSGLPSDRFSAERTGGSVSTLTIQRTQQEDSAVYLCASSSGLRSNQPQHFGDGTRLSIL.

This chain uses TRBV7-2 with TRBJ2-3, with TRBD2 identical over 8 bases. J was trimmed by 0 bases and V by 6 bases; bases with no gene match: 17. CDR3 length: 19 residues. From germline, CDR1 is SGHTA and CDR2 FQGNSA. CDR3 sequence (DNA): TGTGCCAGCAGTCCAGGGGTAGCGGGGATATGGGATAGCACAGATACGCAGTATTTT. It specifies CASSPGVAGIWDSTDTQYF.

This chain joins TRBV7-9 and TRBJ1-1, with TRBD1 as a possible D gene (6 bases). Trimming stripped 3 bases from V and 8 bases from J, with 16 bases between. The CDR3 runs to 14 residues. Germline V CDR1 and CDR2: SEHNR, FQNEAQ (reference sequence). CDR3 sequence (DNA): TGTGCCAGCAGCTTCGACACCCGGACAGCCGAAGCTTTCTTT. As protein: CASSFDTRTAEAFF.

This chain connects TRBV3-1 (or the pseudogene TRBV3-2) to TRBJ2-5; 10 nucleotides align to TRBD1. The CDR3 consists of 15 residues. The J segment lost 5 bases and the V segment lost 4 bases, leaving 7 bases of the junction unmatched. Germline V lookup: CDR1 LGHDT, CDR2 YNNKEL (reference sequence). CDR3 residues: CASSPDRGLGETQYF. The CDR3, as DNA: TGTGCCAGCAGCCCAGACAGGGGGCTGGGGGAGACCCAGTACTTC.

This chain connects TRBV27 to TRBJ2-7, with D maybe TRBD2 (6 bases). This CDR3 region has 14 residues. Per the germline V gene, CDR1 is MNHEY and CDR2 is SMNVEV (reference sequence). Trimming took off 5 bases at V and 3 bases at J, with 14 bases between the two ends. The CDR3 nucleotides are TGTGCCAGCAGTCTCGACGGGAGTGTCTACGAGCAGTACTTC. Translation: CASSLDGSVYEQYF.

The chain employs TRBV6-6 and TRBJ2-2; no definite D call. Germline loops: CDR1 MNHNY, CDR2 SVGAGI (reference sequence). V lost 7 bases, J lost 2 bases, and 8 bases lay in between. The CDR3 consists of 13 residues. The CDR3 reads CASILGNTGELFF. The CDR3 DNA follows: TGTGCCAGCATCCTAGGAAACACCGGGGAGCTGTTTTTT.

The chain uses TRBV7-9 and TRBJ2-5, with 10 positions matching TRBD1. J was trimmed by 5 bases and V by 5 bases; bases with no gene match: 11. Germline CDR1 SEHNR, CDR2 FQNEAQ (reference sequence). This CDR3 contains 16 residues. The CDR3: CASSLKPTGGMETQYF. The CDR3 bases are TGTGCCAGCAGCCTGAAGCCGACAGGGGGCATGGAGACCCAGTACTTC.

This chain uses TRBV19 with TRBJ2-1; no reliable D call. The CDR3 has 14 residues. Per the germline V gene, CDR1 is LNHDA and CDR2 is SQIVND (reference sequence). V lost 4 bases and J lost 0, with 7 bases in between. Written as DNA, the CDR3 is TGTGCCAGTAGTAGATTCAGCTCCTACAATGAGCAGTTCTTC. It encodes CASSRFSSYNEQFF.

CDR3 bases: TGTGCCAGCAGGGCGGACTCCAGAGGGGGCTACACCTTC. It specifies CASRADSRGGYTF. The chain combines TRBV6-5 with TRBJ1-2; D is undetermined. Between the trimmed V and J ends, which lost 6 bases and 8 bases, there was a span of 16 bases. The CDR3 totals 13 residues. Germline V lookup: CDR1 MNHEY, CDR2 SVGAGI.